This T cell receptor beta chain was identified in a study of beta chain features in type 1 diabetes. Study-wide findings and caveats: People with Type 1 diabetes carried modestly yet significantly shorter TCRB CDR3s in all four CD4+ subsets.

As every portion of the isolated RNA was reverse transcribed, the sequencing read expressed TCRB transcripts. Repertoires were generated with immunoSEQ multiplex PCR, while TCRdb's copy carries only in-frame clones and drops some. Here the sample spans 150,000 to 200,000 clones, 63% being singletons. Germline V lookup: CDR1 SEHNR, CDR2 FQNEAQ (reference sequence). CDR3 length: 12 residues. The V and J ends lost 1 base and 6 bases respectively, with 5 bases between them. There are a few counts of this clone. Its specificity is not known. The same CDR3 can be traced to other DNA sequences in this sample.

The receptor's source is a man aged 25-45 years with type 1 diabetes. The chain recombines TRBV7-9 with TRBJ2-3; D not certain. The sequenced sample was naive CD4+ T cells from blood. Here the CDR3 reads CASSLVADTQYF. The CDR3 DNA reads TGTGCCAGCAGCTTAGTGGCTGATACGCAGTATTTT. Combining the CDR3 with reference TRBV7-9 and TRBJ2-3 gives the whole variable domain DTGVSQNPRHKITKRGQNVTFRCDPISEHNRLYWYRQTLGQGPEFLTYFQNEAQLEKSRLLSDRFSAERPKGSFSTLEIQRTEQGDSAMYLCASSLVADTQYFGPGTRLTVL.